Presented here are 7 T cell receptor beta chains from one specimen sequenced in a study of T-cell memory formation after mild COVID-19. TCRdb re-called the 5' RACE reads through MiXCR, storing one row per CDR3 protein. The repertoire consists of approximately 300,000 distinct CDR3 sequences, with more than 15% occurring once and the leading ten covering around a fifth. Material for sequencing was PBMCs or a T cell subset sorted from them (not recorded which). The receptors stem from a man in his late teens or twenties who had mild COVID-19 (a few samples of this study predate the infection). Cell type and time point are not known.

This clonotype was counted only a few times. The chain is built from TRBV20-1 and TRBJ2-3; 10 nucleotides line up with TRBD2. The germline CDR1 and CDR2 sequences are DFQATT and SNEGSKA (reference sequence). V shed 1 base, J shed 7 bases, and the junction held 5 bases outside the gene matches. The CDR3 has 14 residues. The CDR3 DNA sequence: TGCAGTGCTAGAGGACCTAGCGGGAGTAATACGCAGTATTTT. It translates to CSARGPSGSNTQYF.

V usage is TRBV5-1 and J usage is TRBJ2-3, with 8 bases matching TRBD2. V trimming: 0 bases; J trimming: 7 bases; junction bases outside the gene matches: 7. Germline V lookup: CDR1 SGHRS, CDR2 YFSETQ. The CDR3 consists of 15 residues. CDR3 sequence: CASSLVPGGLNTQYF. CDR3 nucleotides: TGCGCCAGCAGCTTGGTTCCGGGGGGGCTGAATACGCAGTATTTT.

V usage is TRBV12-3 or TRBV12-4 and J usage is TRBJ1-2; D remains ambiguous. The CDR3 consists of 11 residues. V was pared by 5 bases and J by 2 bases, with 3 bases between. CDR3: CASSHNYGYTF. In DNA, the CDR3 is TGTGCCAGCAGTCACAACTATGGCTACACCTTC.

The chain uses TRBV20-1 and TRBJ1-1, with D possibly TRBD1 on 6 matching bases. CDR1 and CDR2 (germline): DFQATT, SNEGSKA (reference sequence). The germline V and J ends were trimmed by 3 bases and 5 bases, with 13 bases remaining between them. CDR3 length equals 13 residues. Written as DNA, the CDR3 is TGCAGTGCTAGGCGGGAGGGGGGGACTGAAGCTTTCTTT. Encoded protein: CSARREGGTEAFF.

This clonotype was recorded at least ten times. The J gene is TRBJ2-3, the V gene TRBV7-9; TRBD2 agrees at 11 bases. This CDR3 spans 15 amino acids. The V and J ends lost 5 bases and 1 base, in that order; junction bases with no gene match: 2. CDR1 is SEHNR and CDR2 is FQNEAQ in the germline V gene (reference sequence). The CDR3 DNA reads TGTGCCAGCAGCCAGACTAGCGGGGGCACAGATACGCAGTATTTT. Translated, it gives CASSQTSGGTDTQYF.

Worth noting for this clonotype: At one of its ends the junction is not consistent with the germline gene, which may arise from a read error. V usage is TRBV2 and J usage is TRBJ2-4, with TRBD2 matching 7 bases. The CDR3 consists of 11 residues. Germline CDR1 is SNHLY and CDR2 is FYNNEI. The CDR3 spells CASSGGIARNF. CDR3 nucleotides: TGTGCCAGCTCGGGGGGAATAGCCAGGAACTTC.

The gene calls are TRBV6-1 and TRBJ2-1; 7 positions match TRBD1. Germline values: CDR1 MNHNS, CDR2 SASEGT. The CDR3 is 14 residues long. Germline trimming cut 6 bases from V and 9 bases from J; bases unmatched to any gene: 11. The CDR3 DNA is TGTGCCAGCAGGGCGACAGGGATCAGGGGTGAGCAGTTCTTC. Translation gives CASRATGIRGEQFF.